This is a list of T cell receptor beta chains from one sample in a study of cytomegalovirus exposure and HLA in healthy donors. Profiling relied on immunoSEQ multiplex PCR, and the TCRdb table lists in-frame clones only, not all of them. The sample has around 69,000 clones, about 70% seen once. What was sequenced was PBMCs. The receptors stem from a man in his forties in good health and CMV-seropositive. The conserved cysteine and the conserved F or W are not part of the CDR3 here. The order of the fields is J gene, V gene, CDR3 protein.

TRBJ2-7 TRBV28 ASRVTGAVPSQY
TRBJ1-3 TRBV30 AWSVLGGEGNTIY
TRBJ2-7 TRBV7-9 ASSPVHSDEQY
TRBJ1-4 TRBV9 ASSVATGYNEKLF
TRBJ1-1 TRBV29-1 SVPSRQGYTEAF
TRBJ2-5 TRBV4-1 ASSQGSETQETQY
TRBJ2-1 TRBV11-2 ASSLPLAGGIYEQF
TRBJ2-3 TRBV4-2 ASSQGASGRAIADTQY
TRBJ1-5 TRBV2 ASSLNRGRRPQH
TRBJ2-7 TRBV5-1 ASSSDGRGYEQY
TRBJ2-2 TRBV15 ATSRVNAGGPGELF
TRBJ2-3 TRBV7-9 ASSLATSGTDTQY
TRBJ2-5 TRBV5-6 ASSPPSAIETQY
TRBJ1-1 TRBV29-1 SVEGGAEAF
TRBJ2-3 TRBV5-1 ASSLTGERDTQY
TRBJ2-2 TRBV4-1 ASSQDRQTALF
TRBJ2-1 TRBV9 ASSVVDQNNEQF
TRBJ2-2 TRBV25-1 ASSGTWDRNTGELF
TRBJ2-7 TRBV7-9 ASSSLSGTASYEQY
TRBJ2-1 TRBV19 ASSPRDRAEQF
TRBJ1-2 TRBV5-1 ASSITDSPMGYT
TRBJ2-7 TRBV4-1 ASSDVFGNRVGQY
TRBJ1-4 TRBV5-4 ASSLGRGAGEKLF
TRBJ1-6 TRBV5-6 ASSLGGQGQPLH
TRBJ2-2 TRBV18 ASSPASGDLNTGELF
TRBJ2-1 TRBV5-4 ASSPRASQGYNEQF
TRBJ2-1 TRBV7-2 ASSLVGGRAYNEQF
TRBJ2-7 TRBV28 ASSSHALAGSYEQY
TRBJ1-5 TRBV6-5 ASSRDRGNQPQH
TRBJ1-2 TRBV10-3 AIRGDIQPGQRYGYT
TRBJ1-1 TRBV27 ASSSWTGTEAF
TRBJ1-3 TRBV7-9 ASSLWGGGNTIY
TRBJ1-4 TRBV5-6 ASSPRTGEANEKLF
TRBJ1-1 TRBV10-3 ASLGGGTEAF
TRBJ2-2 TRBV19 ASSIQNTGELF
TRBJ1-1 TRBV7-6 ASSKTVNTEAF
TRBJ2-5 TRBV7-9 ASSFPLAGAETQY
TRBJ1-5 TRBV15 ATSRDRGYQPQH
TRBJ2-7 TRBV5-6 ASSWRASYEQY
TRBJ1-1 TRBV15 ATSRDQTGVSFLDTEAF
TRBJ1-1 TRBV6-1 ASSDTGRTEAF
TRBJ2-1 TRBV10-2 ASSEPSGGDNEQF
TRBJ2-3 TRBV13 ASSPPGREWGSSTDTQY
TRBJ1-1 TRBV19 ASSNQGAVEAF
TRBJ1-6 TRBV6-1 ASSEGQGNSPLH
TRBJ1-1 TRBV6-5 ASSYSGTDRTEAF
TRBJ2-1 TRBV29-1 SVEEGTSGGYEQF